What follows are 7 T cell receptor beta chains derived from one specimen sequenced in a study of blood T cell repertoires in COVID-19 (TCRdb year 2020). Library preparation used the immunoSEQ multiplex PCR assay. In TCRdb, the immuneACCESS table is reduced to in-frame sequences with V and J assigned. These tables do not hold every clone; where another copy was compared, an unresolved V gene accounts for under half, and the others remain unexplained. Present in this sample are 50,000 to 65,000 clones, more than 70% of which were seen just once. The top ten hold roughly 4.5% of the sample. Specimen: peripheral blood. These receptors all come from a man in his forties with active COVID-19.

This clone was observed a few times. The chain carries TRBV10-2 and TRBJ2-1, with 14 bases fitting TRBD2. Germline V gene data show CDR1 as WSHSY and CDR2 as SAAADI. The ends lost 3 bases at V and 8 bases at J; junction bases unmatched: 3. This CDR3 contains 15 residues. CDR3 DNA: TGCGCCAGCAGTGAAGGGACTAGCGGGAGTGATGAGCAGTTCTTC. Translated, it gives CASSEGTSGSDEQFF.

The gene calls are TRBV28 and TRBJ2-2; 7 bases align to TRBD2. V shed 3 bases, J shed 3 bases, and the junction held 10 bases outside the gene matches. The CDR3 covers 17 residues. Looked up from germline, CDR1 is MDHEN and CDR2 is SYDVKM. The CDR3 is CASSLYASGIYTGELFF. CDR3 coding DNA: TGTGCCAGCAGTTTGTATGCTAGCGGCATTTACACCGGGGAGCTGTTTTTT.

The chain links TRBV6-5 to TRBJ1-5; D remains unclear. The CDR3 sequence is 16 residues long. Germline V gene lookup returns CDR1 MNHEY and CDR2 SVGAGI. The V and J ends lost 4 bases and 1 base respectively, with 14 bases between them. The CDR3 region has the DNA TGTGCCAGCAGTTCAGGACGGGAGGCGAGCAATCAGCCCCAGCATTTT. This gives the protein CASSSGREASNQPQHF.

This clone was recorded only once. The V gene is TRBV9, the J gene TRBJ1-2; D might be TRBD1 (5 bases). The CDR3 has 14 residues. CDR1 is SGDLS, CDR2 YYNGEE, per germline. The V end was cut by 0 bases, the J end by 5 bases, with 11 bases between. The CDR3 here is CASSVEPEGYGYTF. CDR3 in DNA: TGTGCCAGCAGCGTAGAACCGGAGGGGTATGGCTACACCTTC.

The chain carries TRBV19 and TRBJ2-1, with D possibly being TRBD1 (7 bases). The CDR3 extends over 16 amino acids. The ends were cut back, 1 base at V and 7 bases at J, with 17 bases in the middle. Germline loops: CDR1 LNHDA, CDR2 SQIVND (reference sequence). The CDR3 DNA sequence: TGTGCCAGTAGTATAGCCCAGCGTTCAGGGGGGAATGAGCAGTTCTTC. This gives the protein CASSIAQRSGGNEQFF. Full variable domain (missing parts from reference TRBV19 and TRBJ2-1): DGGITQSPKYLFRKEGQNVTLSCEQNLNHDAMYWYRQDPGQGLRLIYYSQIVNDFQKGDIAEGYSVSREKKESFPLTVTSAQKNPTAFYLCASSIAQRSGGNEQFFGPGTRLTVL.

This chain connects TRBV4-1 to TRBJ1-5; a possible D gene is TRBD1 (6 bases). The CDR3 contains 17 residues. The V gene lost 0 bases and the J gene lost 4 bases, with 16 bases spanning the gap. Germline lookup yields CDR1 MGHRA and CDR2 YSYEKL. The CDR3 region is CASSQDEGGRMNQPQHF. The CDR3 nucleotides are TGCGCCAGCAGCCAAGATGAGGGGGGGCGGATGAATCAGCCCCAGCATTTT.

The chain joins TRBV7-8 to TRBJ2-2; 8 bases map to TRBD1. From germline, CDR1 is SGHVS and CDR2 FQNEAQ. The CDR3 covers 16 residues. V lost 5 bases, J lost 1 base, and 6 bases stayed unmatched. The CDR3 is CASSHWTGLNTGELFF. Written as DNA, the CDR3 is TGTGCCAGCAGCCATTGGACAGGGCTGAACACCGGGGAGCTGTTTTTT.